This T cell receptor (beta chain) was found in a study of spatial heterogeneity in lung cancer. Study at large: PBMC samples from follow-up, when available, were sequenced at a median of roughly two years post-resection. Sequences of the beta chain were consistently detected in greater numbers than alpha-chain sequences.

CDR3 length: 16 amino acids. In germline, CDR1 is MNHEY, CDR2 SVGEGT. In the case of this clonotype: The junction shows a germline mismatch at one end, possibly a read error.

The time point is: blood at routine non-recurrence follow-up after resection. No cells were sorted before sequencing. The whole RNA sequenced was extracted from tumor, nontumor lung or frozen PBMC. A single record per CDR3 protein comes from TCRdb applying MiXCR to the 5' RACE reads. Found here are about 52,000 distinct CDR3 sequences, roughly 8.1% of them singletons; the top ten hold about a third. This TCR came from a female donor with early-stage non-small cell lung cancer. Sample: PBMCs, taken at follow-up. The chain has TRBV6-2 or TRBV6-3 and TRBJ1-3; TRBD1 matches at 7 bases. The CDR3 nucleotides read TGTGCCAGCAGTAACTCCCGGACAGGCTCTGGAAACACCATATATTTT. Translating gives CASSNSRTGSGNTIYF.